This T cell receptor beta chain came from a study of T cells in tumors after PD-1 blockade. Libraries were prepared by immunoSEQ multiplex PCR; TCRdb keeps only in-frame clonotypes and omits some of them. The sample has roughly 47,000 clones, 75% to 85% seen once. The TCR comes from a human donor with basal cell carcinoma. The input for sequencing was PBMCs, taken before anti-PD-1 treatment.

The CDR3 loop reads CASSQDRGRSNTGELFF. The CDR3 region has the DNA TGTGCCAGCAGCCAAGATCGCGGCAGATCGAACACCGGGGAGCTGTTTTTT. This chain connects TRBV4-2 to TRBJ2-2; D unresolved. Germline-derived CDR1 and CDR2 are LGHNA and YNFKEQ. With 0 bases removed from V and 0 bases from J, the gap between germline ends came to 11 bases. This CDR3 is built from 17 residues.